A selection of T cell receptor beta chains follows, all from one sample in a study of T-cell memory formation after mild COVID-19. MiXCR, applied by TCRdb to the 5' RACE reads, yields one record per CDR3 protein. Here the sample spans 120,000 or so distinct CDR3 sequences, more than 15% being singletons. The sample consisted of PBMCs or a T cell subset sorted from them (not recorded which). Receptors were obtained from a man aged 18 to 30 who had mild COVID-19 (a few samples of this study predate the infection). Cell type and time point are not known. Both conserved end residues are part of each CDR3. Each record gives: J gene, V gene, CDR3 protein.

TRBJ2-3 TRBV29-1 CSVAPAARDTQYF
TRBJ2-1 TRBV2 CASNLAGTGNEQFF
TRBJ2-1 TRBV20-1 CSARGTTHEQFF
TRBJ2-1 TRBV6-2/TRBV6-3 CASRLPGTEQFF
TRBJ2-3 TRBV10-3 CAITQGGTDTQYF
TRBJ2-3 TRBV5-1 CASSLDPLADTQYF
TRBJ1-1 TRBV6-2/TRBV6-3 CASRPHGTANTEAFF
TRBJ2-3 TRBV5-4 CASSRTGEDTQYF
TRBJ1-5 TRBV6-6 CASSYSRWGDQPQHF
TRBJ2-7 TRBV27 CASSRTRISDEQYF
TRBJ1-3 TRBV29-1 CSAILGMGGNTIYF
TRBJ1-5 TRBV5-1 CASRVGGTSNQPQHF
TRBJ1-6 TRBV6-2/TRBV6-3 CASMIRRERLHF
TRBJ2-6 TRBV13 CASSLITAGANVLTF
TRBJ2-2 TRBV5-1 CASSRRTDTGELFF
TRBJ1-2 TRBV20-1 CSARRGAGYGYTF
TRBJ1-5 TRBV4-3 CASSQDWAHDLSNQPQHF
TRBJ1-2 TRBV15 CATSRDLDVRGSYGYTF
TRBJ2-3 TRBV14 CASSPYRGRSTDTQYF
TRBJ2-4 TRBV5-4 CASSLEHQNIQYF
TRBJ2-3 TRBV7-6 CASSQNGWVSADTQYF
TRBJ2-3 TRBV7-2 CASSFHRAGGTDTQYF
TRBJ2-5 TRBV5-1 CASSSPTGETQYF
TRBJ2-6 TRBV5-4 CASSIVGSGANVLTF